The 16 T cell receptor beta chains below all came from one sample that was sequenced in a study of blood T cell repertoires in COVID-19. The assay was immunoSEQ multiplex PCR, and TCRdb's table has in-frame clones only and misses some. This table has about 270,000 clones, 65% to 85% appearing once. Sequencing input: peripheral blood. The source of these receptors is a man older than 75 with acute or convalescent COVID-19.

The V call is TRBV5-5, the J call TRBJ1-2; D is ambiguous. Germline CDR1 SGHKS, CDR2 YYEKEE (reference sequence). This CDR3 has 15 amino acids. V lost 4 bases, J lost 3 bases, and 16 bases lay in between. The CDR3, as DNA: TGTGCCAGCAGCCTAGCGGGGAATCGGGACTATGGCTACACCTTC. Translation: CASSLAGNRDYGYTF.

The rearrangement uses TRBV3-1 (or the pseudogene TRBV3-2) and TRBJ1-1; 10 bases line up with TRBD1. The CDR3 consists of 15 residues. J was trimmed by 5 bases and V by 2 bases; bases with no gene match: 5. CDR1 is LGHDT, CDR2 YNNKEL, per germline (reference sequence). The chain's CDR3 is CASSQPGTGVTEAFF. CDR3 DNA: TGTGCCAGCAGCCAACCCGGGACAGGGGTGACTGAAGCTTTCTTT.

This chain uses TRBV5-1 with TRBJ2-5; D gene ambiguous. The CDR3 sequence is 12 residues long. Germline V gene data show CDR1 as SGHRS and CDR2 as YFSETQ. With 4 bases removed from V and 2 bases from J, the gap between germline ends came to 6 bases. CDR3 DNA: TGCGCCAGCAGCACCCAGCAAGAGACCCAGTACTTC. It encodes CASSTQQETQYF.

The sample holds a few counts of this clone. The genes are TRBV7-8 and TRBJ2-7; D possibly corresponds to TRBD1 (6 bases). The germline V and J ends were trimmed by 5 bases and 3 bases, with 11 bases remaining between them. Germline V gene lookup returns CDR1 SGHVS and CDR2 FQNEAQ. The CDR3 totals 13 residues. CDR3 sequence (DNA): TGTGCCAGCAGCCGGACAGAGGACTACGAGCAGTACTTC. This encodes CASSRTEDYEQYF.

A word on this clone: Other nucleotide sequences from this sample produce the same CDR3. The rearrangement uses TRBV3-1 (or the pseudogene TRBV3-2) and TRBJ2-3; TRBD2 matches at 12 bases. Germline values: CDR1 LGHDT, CDR2 YNNKEL (reference sequence). This CDR3 comprises 15 residues. V shed 6 bases, J shed 1 base, and the junction held 2 bases outside the gene matches. Written as DNA, the CDR3 is TGTGCCAGCAGTCGGACTAGCGGGGGCACAGATACGCAGTATTTT. Translating it yields CASSRTSGGTDTQYF.

This clone was observed a handful of times. The J gene is TRBJ2-7, the V gene TRBV20-1; TRBD2 agrees at 9 bases. There are 14 residues in the CDR3. Germline V lookup: CDR1 DFQATT, CDR2 SNEGSKA (reference sequence). V shed 3 bases and J 7 bases; nucleotides not matched to a gene: 10. The chain's CDR3 is CSASPTSGIREQYF. In nucleotides, the CDR3 is TGCAGTGCTAGTCCGACTAGCGGAATACGGGAGCAGTACTTC.

This clone came up once. The chain couples TRBV30 to TRBJ1-2; D ambiguous. Germline loops: CDR1 GTSNPN, CDR2 SVGIG (reference sequence). V lost 0 bases to trimming and J lost 3 bases, with 11 bases between them. The CDR3 extends over 14 amino acids. The CDR3 nucleotides are TGTGCCTGGAGTGTGTTCCAGCGGGACTATGGCTACACCTTC. Protein sequence: CAWSVFQRDYGYTF.

The genes are TRBV2 and TRBJ1-2, with 8 positions matching TRBD1. Germline assignment: CDR1 SNHLY and CDR2 FYNNEI. The CDR3 contains 14 residues. The junction had 5 bases not matched to a gene; V was cut back by 3 bases and J by 5 bases. CDR3 DNA sequence: TGTGCCAGCAGTGAGTGGGGACAGGTTTATGGCTACACCTTC. Translated, it gives CASSEWGQVYGYTF.

The genes are TRBV18 and TRBJ2-2; 9 positions agree with TRBD2. The V segment lost 3 bases and the J segment 6 bases; nucleotides outside the gene matches: 8. Germline V gene lookup returns CDR1 KGHSH and CDR2 LQKENI. The CDR3 loop spans 16 amino acids. This chain's CDR3 is CASSPRRLAEAGELFF. The DNA of the CDR3 is TGTGCCAGCTCACCTCGAAGACTAGCGGAAGCCGGGGAGCTGTTTTTT.

This sequence joins TRBV6-5 and TRBJ2-1; D perhaps matches TRBD2 (6 bases). Trimming removed 4 bases at V and 0 bases at J, with 10 bases between. The CDR3 is 15 residues long. CDR1 MNHEY and CDR2 SVGAGI come from the germline V gene. The CDR3 sequence is CASSSRGGSYNEQFF. CDR3 nucleotides: TGTGCCAGCAGTTCAAGGGGAGGCTCCTACAATGAGCAGTTCTTC.

The rearrangement uses TRBV3-1 (or the pseudogene TRBV3-2) and TRBJ2-2; 7 bases are shared with TRBD1. V lost 6 bases and J lost 0; bases outside the gene matches: 4. The CDR3 has 15 amino acids. The V gene's germline CDR1 is LGHDT and CDR2 YNNKEL (reference sequence). The CDR3 bases are TGTGCCAGCAGGGTGGGGACAGCGAACACCGGGGAGCTGTTTTTT. Translated, it gives CASRVGTANTGELFF.

The rearrangement uses TRBV27 and TRBJ2-5, with TRBD1 matching 8 bases. The CDR3 is made up of 15 amino acids. The V and J ends lost 2 bases and 5 bases, in that order; junction bases with no gene match: 7. CDR1 is MNHEY, CDR2 SMNVEV, per germline (reference sequence). The CDR3 protein is CASSLLWTGTETQYF. The CDR3 bases are TGTGCCAGCAGTTTACTCTGGACAGGGACGGAGACCCAGTACTTC.

V gene TRBV9 combines with J gene TRBJ2-2, with D unresolved. V lost 0 bases and J lost 6, with 6 bases in between. The CDR3 runs 13 residues. Germline V lookup: CDR1 SGDLS, CDR2 YYNGEE. The CDR3 nucleotides are TGTGCCAGCAGCGTAGATCGTGCCGGGGAGCTGTTTTTT. This sequence encodes CASSVDRAGELFF.

V and J are TRBV5-8 and TRBJ2-2, with D perhaps TRBD1 (6 bases). This CDR3 is built from 16 residues. The germline V and J ends were trimmed by 2 bases and 2 bases, with 13 bases remaining between them. In germline, CDR1 is SGHTS, CDR2 YDEGEE. The CDR3 spells CASSFQGLLNTGELFF. DNA of the CDR3: TGTGCCAGCAGCTTCCAGGGGCTCCTTAACACCGGGGAGCTGTTTTTT.

The chain has TRBV2 and TRBJ2-5, with 13 positions matching TRBD2. V gave up 7 bases and J gave up 5 bases; unmatched junction bases: 1. The CDR3 extends over 13 amino acids. CDR1 and CDR2 (germline): SNHLY, FYNNEI. The CDR3 DNA sequence: TGTGCCAGCAAACTAGCGGGAGGGGAGACCCAGTACTTC. Encoded protein: CASKLAGGETQYF.

The genes are TRBV5-1 and TRBJ2-7, with a tentative D call TRBD1 (7 bases). Trimming stripped 5 bases from V and 3 bases from J, with 18 bases between. Germline V lookup: CDR1 SGHRS, CDR2 YFSETQ. This CDR3 spans 15 amino acids. In nucleotides, the CDR3 is TGCGCCAGCAGGGGGGGCATGGGACAGAACTACGAGCAGTACTTC. Residues: CASRGGMGQNYEQYF.